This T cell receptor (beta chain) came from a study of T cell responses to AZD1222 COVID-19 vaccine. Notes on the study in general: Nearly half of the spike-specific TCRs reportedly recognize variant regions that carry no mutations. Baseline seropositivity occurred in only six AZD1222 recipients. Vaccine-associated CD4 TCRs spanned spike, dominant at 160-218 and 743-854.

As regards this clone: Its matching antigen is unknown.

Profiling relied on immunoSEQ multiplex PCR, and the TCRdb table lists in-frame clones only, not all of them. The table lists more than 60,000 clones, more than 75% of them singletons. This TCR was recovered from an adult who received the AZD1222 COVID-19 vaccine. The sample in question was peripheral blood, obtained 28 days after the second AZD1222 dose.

CDR3 amino acids: CASSLGGAGIYEQYF. CDR3 nucleotides: TGTGCCAGCAGCTTAGGGGGTGCGGGGATCTACGAGCAGTACTTC. The V and J genes are TRBV11-2 and TRBJ2-7; the D gene is possibly TRBD2 (6 bases). V was cut by 1 base and J by 3 bases, with 13 bases left in between. The CDR3 consists of 15 residues. Germline V gene data show CDR1 as SGHAT and CDR2 as FQNNGV.